The 16 T cell receptor beta chains given below trace back to one sample, sequenced in a study of blood T cells in healthy people across ages. With a J-beta primer mix and a sample-barcoded 5' primer, a second PCR ran 7 to 11 cycles. TCRdb used MiXCR to reprocess the 5' RACE reads, holding one entry per CDR3 protein. This sample has around 870,000 distinct CDR3 sequences; around 26% occur once, and the top ten carry about 18%. Source material: blood. These TCRs come from an elderly woman in good health.

Remarks on this clonotype: An end of the junction does not agree with germline; a read error may underlie this. This sequence joins TRBV20-1 and TRBJ1-4, with D unresolved. This CDR3 region has 11 residues. The germline CDR1 and CDR2 sequences are DFQATT and SNEGSKA (reference sequence). Here the CDR3 DNA reads TGCAGTGCTAGGATTAATGAAAACCTGTTTTTT. Translating it yields CSARINENLFF.

The sample holds many counts of this clonotype. The genes are TRBV7-2 and TRBJ1-2; TRBD1 is a possible D gene (6 bases). The CDR3 totals 14 residues. Trimming removed 2 bases at V and 7 bases at J, with 14 bases between. The germline gives CDR1 SGHTA, CDR2 FQGNSA. The CDR3 loop is CASSLQGIAAGYTF. The CDR3, as DNA: TGTGCCAGCAGCTTACAGGGGATAGCGGCTGGCTACACCTTC.

V is TRBV9 and J is TRBJ1-6; D is possibly TRBD1 (6 bases). The CDR3 covers 15 residues. Trimming cost V 3 bases and J 4 bases, with 11 bases left between them. Germline values: CDR1 SGDLS, CDR2 YYNGEE. The CDR3 loop is CASSGQQGYNSPLHF. CDR3 in DNA: TGTGCCAGCAGCGGTCAACAGGGTTATAATTCACCCCTCCACTTT.

The chain is built from TRBV14 and TRBJ2-1; D is unresolved. The CDR3 is made up of 12 amino acids. Germline loops: CDR1 SGHDN, CDR2 FVKESK. V dropped 1 base and J dropped 7 bases, with 5 bases sitting between them. The CDR3 nucleotides are TGTGCCAGCAGCCAAGCGCGAAATGAGCAGTTCTTC. It is translated as CASSQARNEQFF.

V and J are TRBV11-2 and TRBJ2-1; 12 nucleotides agree with TRBD2. V was pared by 4 bases and J by 6 bases, with 7 bases of the junction left unmatched. CDR3 length: 16 amino acids. Germline V CDR1 and CDR2: SGHAT, FQNNGV. This CDR3 is CASSSSSGGACNEQFF. CDR3 coding DNA: TGTGCCAGCAGCTCTTCTAGCGGGGGGGCCTGCAATGAGCAGTTCTTC.

This clonotype was seen many times. The gene calls are TRBV20-1 and TRBJ2-3; 7 nucleotides line up with TRBD2. The CDR3 length is 14 residues. V trimming: 4 bases; J trimming: 2 bases; junction bases outside the gene matches: 6. Per the germline V gene, CDR1 is DFQATT and CDR2 is SNEGSKA (reference sequence). CDR3 in DNA: TGCAGTGCTACTTTTGCGGGGGACACAGATACGCAGTATTTT. Its translation: CSATFAGDTDTQYF.

For this clonotype: A single base separates this from a much larger clone, so it may be a read error. The CDR3 region is CASSPGQADYEQDF. CDR3 in DNA: TGTGCCAGCTCCCCGGGACAGGCAGACTACGAGCAGGACTTC. This sequence joins TRBV9 and TRBJ2-7; 8 nucleotides agree with TRBD1. The CDR3 loop spans 14 amino acids. Germline CDR1 and CDR2: SGDLS and YYNGEE.

This clonotype was observed a single time. One base away lies a much larger clone, so this may be a sequencing read error. This CDR3 fails to terminate in the conserved phenylalanine or tryptophan, so it likely reflects a read error. The gene calls are TRBV6-2 or TRBV6-3 and TRBJ2-5; D unresolved. The V gene lost 6 bases and the J gene lost 2 bases, with 13 bases spanning the gap. This CDR3 is built from 14 residues. Germline CDR1 reads MNHEY; CDR2 reads SVGEGT. The CDR3 sequence: CASSLGNGQETQYC. In DNA, the CDR3 is TGTGCCAGCAGCCTAGGGAACGGACAAGAGACCCAGTACTGC.

This clonotype was recorded many times. This chain joins TRBV12-3 or TRBV12-4 and TRBJ1-6, with D unresolved. Trimming took off 5 bases at V and 7 bases at J, with 12 bases between the two ends. The CDR3 totals 14 residues. The CDR3 DNA sequence: TGTGCCAGCAGTGATCGAGGGTTAAATTCACCCCTCCACTTT. Its protein is CASSDRGLNSPLHF.

A single count supports this clonotype. With a much larger clone just one base away, this may be a read error. V and J are TRBV6-6 and TRBJ2-7, with D perhaps matching TRBD1 (7 bases). Germline values: CDR1 MNHNY, CDR2 SVGAGI (reference sequence). V lost 7 bases, J lost 8 bases, and 15 bases lay in between. The CDR3 length is 12 residues. The CDR3 region has the DNA TGTGCCAGCAACCAAGCAGGGGGGAAGCAGTACTTC. Translated: CASNQAGGKQYF.

This clonotype has at least ten counts. The chain is built from TRBV6-1 and TRBJ1-2; D perhaps matches TRBD1 (5 bases). The germline V gene has CDR1 MNHNS and CDR2 SASEGT. V lost 6 bases and J 1 base, leaving 9 bases between the germline ends. The CDR3 loop spans 13 amino acids. CDR3 region: CASRLDSNYGYTF. In DNA, the CDR3 is TGTGCCAGCAGGCTAGACAGTAACTATGGCTACACCTTC.

This rearrangement joins TRBV6-5 to TRBJ1-4; D remains ambiguous. This CDR3 is 13 amino acids long. Germline CDR1 reads MNHEY; CDR2 reads SVGAGI. V was shortened by 0 bases and J by 13 bases, with 12 bases between the two germline ends. The CDR3 here is CASSYSMEGRLFF. DNA for the CDR3: TGTGCCAGCAGTTACTCGATGGAAGGTAGACTGTTTTTT.

The chain employs TRBV11-2 and TRBJ2-3; D is ambiguous. This CDR3 region has 15 residues. V lost 1 base and J 1 base, leaving 9 bases between the germline ends. Germline V gene lookup returns CDR1 SGHAT and CDR2 FQNNGV. The CDR3 sequence: CASSLGPLGTDTQYF. The CDR3 DNA reads TGTGCCAGCAGCTTAGGTCCTTTGGGCACAGATACGCAGTATTTT.

The chain employs TRBV9 and TRBJ1-2; D is unclear. The CDR3 is made up of 18 amino acids. The ends were cut back, 0 bases at V and 6 bases at J, with 24 bases in the middle. CDR1 and CDR2 (germline): SGDLS, YYNGEE. CDR3 coding DNA: TGTGCCAGCAGCGTAGACTCGATCCGTACTTCCATCCTGGATGGCTACACCTTC. Protein: CASSVDSIRTSILDGYTF.

Notes on this clonotype: Being one base from a much bigger clone, this may be a read error. The rearrangement uses TRBV12-3 or TRBV12-4 and TRBJ2-3; D call uncertain. CDR3 size: 15 residues. With 3 bases removed from V and 0 bases from J, the gap between germline ends came to 10 bases. CDR3 bases: TGTGCCAGCAGTTTTGGGCCTATTAGCACAGATACGCAGTATTTT. This encodes CASSFGPISTDTQYF.

A single count supports this clonotype. V usage is TRBV20-1 and J usage is TRBJ1-2; the D is unclear. CDR3 length: 12 amino acids. Germline CDR1 reads DFQATT; CDR2 reads SNEGSKA (reference sequence). The germline V and J ends were trimmed by 3 bases and 5 bases, with 10 bases remaining between them. This chain's CDR3 is CSASNAEYGYTF. CDR3 in DNA: TGCAGTGCTAGTAATGCAGAGTATGGCTACACCTTC.